This note documents a single TCR beta chain sequence. TCR beta libraries used about 2 micrograms of genomic DNA from cryopreserved PBMCs. The sample is drawn from a study of cytotoxic CD8 clonotypes in ibrutinib-treated CLL. Sequencing was designed to attain a depth spanning 1 in 200,000 to 1 in 1 million T cells. Measured with immunoSEQ multiplex PCR; TCRdb has only the in-frame clones, and not every one. Of 60,000 to 65,000 clones in the sample, approximately 57% were seen once. The receptor was derived from a human donor with chronic lymphocytic leukemia. The specimen comprised PBMCs, sampled after 12 months of ibrutinib treatment.

The CDR3 protein is CASRESSGGLLYRANVLTF. The CDR3 DNA is TGTGCCAGCAGGGAATCTAGCGGGGGGCTCCTCTATCGGGCCAACGTCCTGACTTTC. V gene TRBV6-1 combines with J gene TRBJ2-6, with 11 bases fitting TRBD2. The V segment lost 6 bases and the J segment 5 bases; nucleotides outside the gene matches: 15. Germline CDR1 reads MNHNS; CDR2 reads SASEGT. The CDR3 consists of 19 residues.